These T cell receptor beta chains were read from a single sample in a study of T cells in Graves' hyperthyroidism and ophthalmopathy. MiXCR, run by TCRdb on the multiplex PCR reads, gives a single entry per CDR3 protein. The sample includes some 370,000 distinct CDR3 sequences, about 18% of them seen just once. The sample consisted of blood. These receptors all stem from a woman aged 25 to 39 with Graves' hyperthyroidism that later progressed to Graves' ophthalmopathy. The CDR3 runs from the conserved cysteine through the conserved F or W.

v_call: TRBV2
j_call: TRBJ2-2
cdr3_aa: CASSEAAAATGELFF

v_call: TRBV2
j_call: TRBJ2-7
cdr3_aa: CASSEMFGQGSGFSYEQYF

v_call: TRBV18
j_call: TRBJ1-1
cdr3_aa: CASSPQKATEAFF

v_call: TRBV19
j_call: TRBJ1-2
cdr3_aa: CASRSRDYGYTF

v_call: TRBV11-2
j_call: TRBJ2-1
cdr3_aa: CASTAGLAFSSYNEQFF

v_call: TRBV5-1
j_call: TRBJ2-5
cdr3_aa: CASSWGTSGRETQYF

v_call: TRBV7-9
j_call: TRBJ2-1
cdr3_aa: CAIHNYNEQFF

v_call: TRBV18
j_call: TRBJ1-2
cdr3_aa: CASSPGRLEYGYTF

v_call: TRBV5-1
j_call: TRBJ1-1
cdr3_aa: CASRWDVGTEAFF

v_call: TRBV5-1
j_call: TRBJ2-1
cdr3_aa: CASSSGQLSSYNEQFF

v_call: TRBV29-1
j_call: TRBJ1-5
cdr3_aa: CSVAGGAGNQPQHF

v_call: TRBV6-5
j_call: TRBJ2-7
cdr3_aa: CASSFGTGEDEQYF

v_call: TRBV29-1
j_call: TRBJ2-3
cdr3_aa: CSARTSSYTQYF

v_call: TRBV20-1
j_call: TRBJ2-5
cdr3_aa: CSARDRSGGAKETQYF

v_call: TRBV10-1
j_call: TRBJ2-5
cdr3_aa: CASSEGLAAETQYF

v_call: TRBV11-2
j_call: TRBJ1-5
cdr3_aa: CASSLRGNQPQHF

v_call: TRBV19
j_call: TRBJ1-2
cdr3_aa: CASSMNYGTGPIYGYTF

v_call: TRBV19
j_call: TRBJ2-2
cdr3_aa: CASRGLGLAGTGELFF

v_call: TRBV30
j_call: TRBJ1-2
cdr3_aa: CAWSWGPINYGYTF

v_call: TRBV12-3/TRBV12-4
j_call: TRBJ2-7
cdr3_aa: CASTLGLNSYEQYF

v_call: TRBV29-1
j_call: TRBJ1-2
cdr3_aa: CSVMTDNYGYTF

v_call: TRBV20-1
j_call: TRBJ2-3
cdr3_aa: CSARDWFTDTQYF

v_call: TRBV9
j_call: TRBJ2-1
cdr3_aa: CASSVEGRGVNEQFF

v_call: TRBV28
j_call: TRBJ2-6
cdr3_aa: CASKPGQGAFGANVLTF

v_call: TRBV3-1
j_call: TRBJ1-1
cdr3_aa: CASSQGWTGDTEAFF

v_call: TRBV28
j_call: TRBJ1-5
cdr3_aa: CASSSMGQPGQPQHF

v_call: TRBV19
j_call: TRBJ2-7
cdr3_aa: CASSMGAGVGEQYF

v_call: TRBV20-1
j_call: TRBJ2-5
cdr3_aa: CSARERTGGASETQYF

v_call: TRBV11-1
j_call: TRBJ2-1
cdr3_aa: CASSSNSRTSGDIESSYNEQFF

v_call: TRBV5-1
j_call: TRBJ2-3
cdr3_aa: CASSLWGQGTDTQYF

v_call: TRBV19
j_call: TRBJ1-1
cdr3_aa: CASSVGRDFTEAFF

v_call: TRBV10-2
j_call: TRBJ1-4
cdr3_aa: CASSDTDRALNEKLFF

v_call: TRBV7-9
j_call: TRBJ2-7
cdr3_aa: CASSPISLGQTYEQYF

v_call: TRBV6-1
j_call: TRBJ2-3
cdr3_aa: CAASIRGEFTDTQYF

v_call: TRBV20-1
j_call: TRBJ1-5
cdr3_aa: CSAVGTANQPQHF

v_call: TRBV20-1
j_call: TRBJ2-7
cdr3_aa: CSARLSGSYEQYF

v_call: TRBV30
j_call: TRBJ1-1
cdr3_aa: CAWSSGRTEAFF

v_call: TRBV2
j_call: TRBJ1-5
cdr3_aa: CASSKKSWYSNQPQHF

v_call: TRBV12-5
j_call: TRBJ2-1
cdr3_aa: CASAHSGISYNEQFF

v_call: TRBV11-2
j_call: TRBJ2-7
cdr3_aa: CASSVQLAYEQYF

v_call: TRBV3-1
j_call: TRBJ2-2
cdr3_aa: CASSQLWRERENTGELFF

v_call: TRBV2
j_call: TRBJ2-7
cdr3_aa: CASSVGQGDYEQYF

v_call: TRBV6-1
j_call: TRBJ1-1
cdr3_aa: CASTGPLLRNTEAFF